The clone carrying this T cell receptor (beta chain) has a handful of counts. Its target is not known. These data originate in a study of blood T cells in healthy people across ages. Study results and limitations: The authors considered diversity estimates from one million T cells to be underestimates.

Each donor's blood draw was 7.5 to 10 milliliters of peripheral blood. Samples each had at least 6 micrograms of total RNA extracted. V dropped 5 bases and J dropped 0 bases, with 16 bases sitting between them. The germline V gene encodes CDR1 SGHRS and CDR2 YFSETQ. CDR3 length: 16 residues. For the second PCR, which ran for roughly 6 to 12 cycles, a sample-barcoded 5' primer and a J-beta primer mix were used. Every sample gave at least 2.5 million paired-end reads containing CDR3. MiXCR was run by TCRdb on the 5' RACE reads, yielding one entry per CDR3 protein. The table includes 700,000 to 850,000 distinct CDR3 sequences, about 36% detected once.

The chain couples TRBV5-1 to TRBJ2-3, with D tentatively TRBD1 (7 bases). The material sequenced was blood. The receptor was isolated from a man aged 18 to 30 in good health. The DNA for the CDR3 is TGCGCCAGCAGTCCCGCACAGGGGAGGAGCACAGATACGCAGTATTTT. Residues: CASSPAQGRSTDTQYF.